These 25 T cell receptor beta chains came from one sample sequenced in a study of T cell responses to AZD1222 COVID-19 vaccine. Sequenced by immunoSEQ multiplex PCR; TCRdb stores in-frame clones only, minus some. The data contain some 120,000 clones, around 86% of them singletons. The sample here was peripheral blood, taken 28 days after the second AZD1222 dose. Receptors originate from an adult who received the AZD1222 COVID-19 vaccine.

The V gene is TRBV7-9, the J gene TRBJ1-2; D uncertain. This CDR3 has 15 residues. The V end lost 5 bases, the J end lost 8 bases, and 21 bases lay between the germline ends. CDR1 SEHNR and CDR2 FQNEAQ come from the germline V gene (reference sequence). The CDR3 loop is CASSPKYSVLGGYTF. The CDR3 DNA follows: TGTGCCAGCAGCCCGAAATACTCGGTGTTGGGAGGCTACACCTTC.

This clone was picked up a small number of times. This chain links TRBV7-9 with TRBJ2-3; D is ambiguous. Germline V gives CDR1 SEHNR, CDR2 FQNEAQ (reference sequence). This CDR3 contains 16 residues. Trimming shortened V by 4 bases and J by 0 bases, and 14 bases separated the two germline ends. The CDR3 region has the DNA TGTGCCAGCAGCTCTCCTACGTTCTCTAGCACAGATACGCAGTATTTT. Translated, it gives CASSSPTFSSTDTQYF.

V gene TRBV6-5 combines with J gene TRBJ1-2, with a weak D call TRBD1 (5 bases). CDR3 length: 14 residues. The V gene lost 8 bases and the J gene lost 4 bases, with 17 bases spanning the gap. Per germline, CDR1 MNHEY and CDR2 SVGAGI. The CDR3 loop reads CASPQPGLPYGYTF. For the CDR3, the DNA is TGTGCCAGCCCGCAGCCGGGACTGCCCTATGGCTACACCTTC.

This clone was picked up one time. The V gene is TRBV5-4, the J gene TRBJ1-2; D unclear. Per the germline V gene, CDR1 is SGHNT and CDR2 is YYREEE (reference sequence). Trimming shortened V by 0 bases and J by 8 bases, and 11 bases separated the two germline ends. This CDR3 comprises 13 residues. CDR3 region: CASSLDPARGYTF. The CDR3 DNA reads TGTGCCAGCAGCTTGGACCCGGCTAGGGGCTACACCTTC. The variable domain in full, with the rest retrieved from reference TRBV5-4 and TRBJ1-2, is ETGVTQSPTHLIKTRGQQVTLRCSSQSGHNTVSWYQQALGQGPQFIFQYYREEENGRGNFPPRFSGLQFPNYSSELNVNALELDDSALYLCASSLDPARGYTFGSGTRLTVV.

This clone was observed a handful of times. The rearrangement links TRBV5-1 to TRBJ2-7; maybe TRBD2 (5 bases). This CDR3 comprises 14 residues. CDR1 is SGHRS and CDR2 is YFSETQ in the germline V gene. V lost 5 bases and J 5 bases, leaving 17 bases between the germline ends. The CDR3 reads CASSQIGSGNEQYF. The CDR3 DNA follows: TGCGCCAGCAGTCAGATTGGCTCCGGGAACGAGCAGTACTTC.

The genes are TRBV6-6 and TRBJ1-1, with D tentatively TRBD1 (6 bases). The ends were cut back, 0 bases at V and 6 bases at J, with 8 bases in the middle. Germline CDR1 reads MNHNY; CDR2 reads SVGAGI (reference sequence). The CDR3 covers 13 residues. The DNA of the CDR3 is TGTGCCAGCAGTTACTCGAGGGGGGCTGAAGCTTTCTTT. Translated: CASSYSRGAEAFF.

The genes are TRBV7-9 and TRBJ1-1; no definite D call. Germline values: CDR1 SEHNR, CDR2 FQNEAQ (reference sequence). V lost 0 bases to trimming and J lost 5 bases, with 7 bases between them. This CDR3 region has 13 residues. Here the CDR3 reads CASSLAIGTEAFF. The CDR3 DNA sequence: TGTGCCAGCAGCTTAGCGATAGGGACTGAAGCTTTCTTT.

The CDR3 region is CASRLRGGDGYTF. The CDR3 nucleotides read TGTGCCAGCAGGTTAAGGGGAGGCGATGGCTACACCTTC. V is TRBV7-8 and J is TRBJ1-2; TRBD1 is a possible D gene (5 bases). This CDR3 spans 13 amino acids. Germline V gives CDR1 SGHVS, CDR2 FQNEAQ. The ends were cut back, 6 bases at V and 6 bases at J, with 14 bases in the middle.

V and J are TRBV2 and TRBJ1-5; D unclear. CDR1 SNHLY and CDR2 FYNNEI come from the germline V gene. V was cut by 7 bases and J by 6 bases, with 16 bases left in between. The CDR3 is 14 amino acids. CDR3 in amino acids: CASNRALKGQPQHF. The CDR3 DNA reads TGTGCCAGCAACCGGGCGTTAAAGGGTCAGCCCCAGCATTTT.

The genes are TRBV13 and TRBJ1-1; weak D call: TRBD1 (6 bases). Trimming stripped 5 bases from V and 1 base from J, with 14 bases between. This CDR3 spans 15 amino acids. CDR1 is PRHDT, CDR2 FYEKMQ, per germline (reference sequence). CDR3 coding DNA: TGTGCCAGCAGCACTACCGGGACACCGAACACTGAAGCTTTCTTT. Its translation: CASSTTGTPNTEAFF.

The gene calls are TRBV7-9 and TRBJ2-7; tentatively, D is TRBD2 (5 bases). Looked up from germline, CDR1 is SEHNR and CDR2 is FQNEAQ (reference sequence). V lost 4 bases, J lost 1 base, and 11 bases lay in between. The CDR3 covers 14 residues. The CDR3 DNA follows: TGTGCCAGCAGCTCCCCCGGGGAATCCTACGAGCAGTACTTC. It specifies CASSSPGESYEQYF.

This chain joins TRBV3-1 (or the pseudogene TRBV3-2) and TRBJ2-1; TRBD2 agrees at 13 bases. CDR3 length: 16 residues. J lost 7 bases, V lost 5 bases, and 8 bases had no gene match. The V gene's germline CDR1 is LGHDT and CDR2 YNNKEL (reference sequence). CDR3 loop: CASSIPLAGGANEQFF. CDR3 DNA sequence: TGTGCCAGCAGCATCCCACTAGCGGGGGGGGCAAATGAGCAGTTCTTC.

This chain connects TRBV7-9 to TRBJ2-2, with 7 bases fitting TRBD2. The CDR3 has 13 residues. The V gene end was trimmed by 5 bases and the J gene end by 6 bases; junction bases not matched to a gene: 3. Germline V gene data show CDR1 as SEHNR and CDR2 as FQNEAQ (reference sequence). Here the CDR3 reads CASSMTSPGELFF. The CDR3 nucleotides read TGTGCCAGCAGCATGACTAGCCCCGGGGAGCTGTTTTTT.

This CDR3 reads CASKGELFF. In DNA form, the CDR3 reads TGTGCCAGCAAGGGGGAGCTGTTTTTT. The chain has TRBV28 and TRBJ2-2; D is ambiguous. Trimming removed 7 bases from V and 8 bases from J, with 2 bases in between. This CDR3 contains 9 residues. CDR1 MDHEN and CDR2 SYDVKM come from the germline V gene. Full variable domain (outside the CDR3, taken from reference TRBV28 and TRBJ2-2): DVKVTQSSRYLVKRTGEKVFLECVQDMDHENMFWYRQDPGLGLRLIYFSYDVKMKEKGDIPEGYSVSREKKERFSLILESASTNQTSMYLCASKGELFFGEGSRLTVL.

J is TRBJ1-2 and V is TRBV24-1; no clear D. V was pared by 1 base and J by 4 bases, with 6 bases between. The length of the CDR3 is 13 residues. The germline CDR1 and CDR2 sequences are KGHDR and SFDVKD. CDR3 in DNA: TGTGCCACCAGTGATTTCGACGGCTATGGCTACACCTTC. Translating gives CATSDFDGYGYTF.

The chain employs TRBV7-9 and TRBJ1-4; D call uncertain. The CDR3 length is 14 residues. Germline V gives CDR1 SEHNR, CDR2 FQNEAQ (reference sequence). Between the trimmed V and J ends, which lost 5 bases and 4 bases, there was a span of 11 bases. The CDR3 protein is CASSPGRVNEKLFF. DNA of the CDR3: TGTGCCAGCAGCCCCGGACGGGTTAATGAAAAACTGTTTTTT.

V is TRBV28 and J is TRBJ2-7; maybe TRBD2 (5 bases). V was pared by 7 bases and J by 3 bases, with 19 bases between. The CDR3 covers 15 residues. Germline CDR1 and CDR2: MDHEN and SYDVKM. The CDR3 protein is CASTLSGVYYYEQYF. For the CDR3, the DNA is TGTGCCAGCACTCTCTCCGGGGTTTACTACTACGAGCAGTACTTC.

The genes are TRBV7-2 and TRBJ1-1; D uncertain. There are 14 residues in the CDR3. In germline, CDR1 is SGHTA, CDR2 FQGNSA. Trimming removed 4 bases from V and 1 base from J, with 10 bases in between. The CDR3 loop reads CASSYRSTNTEAFF. In DNA, the CDR3 is TGTGCCAGCAGCTATAGGTCGACGAACACTGAAGCTTTCTTT.

The chain is built from TRBV7-2 and TRBJ2-7; 7 bases are a match to TRBD2. Germline V gives CDR1 SGHTA, CDR2 FQGNSA. V was clipped by 4 bases and J by 0 bases; unmatched bases: 3. CDR3 length: 14 amino acids. The DNA for the CDR3 is TGTGCCAGCAGCTGGGAGGGACCCTCCTACGAGCAGTACTTC. The encoded protein is CASSWEGPSYEQYF.

The V call is TRBV28, the J call TRBJ1-3; D unclear. The CDR3 is 15 amino acids. The V and J ends lost 5 bases and 0 bases respectively, with 11 bases between them. Germline V lookup: CDR1 MDHEN, CDR2 SYDVKM. The CDR3 protein is CASSASHSSGNTIYF. The CDR3 DNA sequence: TGTGCCAGCAGTGCCAGTCATAGCTCTGGAAACACCATATATTTT.

The chain combines TRBV5-1 with TRBJ2-5; D unclear. The CDR3 contains 12 residues. Trimming cost V 4 bases and J 0 bases, with 4 bases left between them. Germline V gene sequence: CDR1 SGHRS, CDR2 YFSETQ. The CDR3 bases are TGCGCCAGCAGCAGGGACCAAGAGACCCAGTACTTC. It is translated as CASSRDQETQYF.

The chain recombines TRBV29-1 with TRBJ1-1; TRBD1 matches 9 bases. The CDR3 spans 14 residues. V shed 0 bases, J shed 6 bases, and the junction held 5 bases outside the gene matches. Germline CDR1 and CDR2: SQVTM and ANQGSEA. The chain's CDR3 is CSVEDIGTGPEAFF. In DNA, the CDR3 is TGCAGCGTTGAAGATATTGGGACAGGGCCTGAAGCTTTCTTT.

The chain has TRBV30 and TRBJ1-6; D is unclear. Germline V lookup: CDR1 GTSNPN, CDR2 SVGIG (reference sequence). With 8 bases removed from V and 10 bases from J, the gap between germline ends came to 15 bases. This CDR3 has 12 amino acids. The CDR3 bases are TGTGCCCAGACATCGGGTGGATCACCCCTCCACTTT. Encoded protein: CAQTSGGSPLHF. Combining the CDR3 with reference TRBV30 and TRBJ1-6 gives the whole variable domain SQTIHQWPATLVQPVGSPLSLECTVEGTSNPNLYWYRQAAGRGLQLLFYSVGIGQISSEVPQNLSASRPQDRQFILSSKKLLLSDSGFYLCAQTSGGSPLHFGNGTRLTVT.

The chain joins TRBV19 to TRBJ2-7, with TRBD1 as a possible D gene (5 bases). Per germline, CDR1 LNHDA and CDR2 SQIVND (reference sequence). The CDR3 has 15 amino acids. V was pared by 1 base and J by 3 bases, with 13 bases between. CDR3 in amino acids: CASSIAQGSFYEQYF. Written as DNA, the CDR3 is TGTGCCAGTAGTATAGCGCAGGGCAGCTTCTACGAGCAGTACTTC.

This chain uses TRBV6-2 or TRBV6-3 with TRBJ2-7; D is undetermined. Trimming removed 3 bases from V and 3 bases from J, with 9 bases in between. Germline V lookup: CDR1 MNHEY, CDR2 SVGEGT. The CDR3 extends over 13 amino acids. CDR3 amino acids: CASSYEAHYEQYF. In nucleotides, the CDR3 is TGTGCCAGCAGTTATGAGGCTCACTACGAGCAGTACTTC.